These T cell receptor beta chains were read from a single sample in a study of blood T cell repertoires in COVID-19. Libraries were prepared by immunoSEQ multiplex PCR; TCRdb keeps only in-frame clonotypes and omits some of them. Of 75,000 to 95,000 clones detected, 75% to 90% appear once; the ten largest clones hold 27%. The source material was peripheral blood. The origin of the receptors is a human donor in a cohort sampled during active COVID-19. The CDR3 runs from the conserved cysteine through the conserved F or W. The D gene is left open where the match is weak. Clone size, where shown, is once, few, many, or a class for clones that have expanded.

D gene	clone size	V gene	J gene	CDR3 protein	CDR3 DNA
-	-	TRBV2	TRBJ2-1	CASSVTGSSYNEQFF	TGTGCCAGCAGTGTAACGGGGAGCTCCTACAATGAGCAGTTCTTC
TRBD1	-	TRBV18	TRBJ1-1	CASSPLKSGQGSMMNTEAFF	TGTGCCAGCTCACCACTAAAATCGGGACAGGGCTCCATGATGAACACTGAAGCTTTCTTT
TRBD1	-	TRBV19	TRBJ1-1	CASSPRTGNTEAFF	TGTGCCAGTAGTCCCCGGACAGGGAACACTGAAGCTTTCTTT
TRBD1	-	TRBV6-2/TRBV6-3	TRBJ1-5	CASSFPDRGQPQHF	TGTGCCAGCAGTTTCCCGGACAGGGGTCAGCCCCAGCATTTT
TRBD1	-	TRBV7-3	TRBJ1-2	CASSPGQGRGYTF	TGTGCCAGCAGCCCGGGACAGGGCAGAGGCTACACCTTC
TRBD1	-	TRBV9	TRBJ1-1	CASSPTGTGEAFF	TGTGCCAGCAGCCCCACCGGGACAGGGGAAGCTTTCTTT
-	-	TRBV6-5	TRBJ1-5	CASSFYSNQPQHF	TGTGCCAGCTCTTTCTATAGCAATCAGCCCCAGCATTTT
TRBD1	-	TRBV3-1/TRBV3-2	TRBJ1-4	CASSSTGQTNEKLFF	TGTGCCAGCAGCTCAACGGGACAGACTAATGAAAAACTGTTTTTT
-	-	TRBV19	TRBJ1-3	CASSLEGHFGNTIYF	TGTGCCAGTTCGCTTGAGGGACACTTCGGAAACACCATATATTTT
TRBD1	-	TRBV18	TRBJ2-7	CASSPGTGISYEQYF	TGTGCCAGCTCACCGGGGACAGGTATTTCGTACGAGCAGTACTTC
-	-	TRBV5-1	TRBJ1-2	CASSLEARNYGYTF	TGCGCCAGCAGCTTGGAAGCTAGAAACTATGGCTACACCTTC
TRBD1	-	TRBV7-6	TRBJ2-2	CASQGAVTGELFF	TGTGCCAGTCAGGGGGCGGTAACCGGGGAGCTGTTTTTT
TRBD1	-	TRBV9	TRBJ1-6	CASSADGQGYNSPLHF	TGTGCCAGCAGCGCCGATGGACAGGGGTATAATTCACCCCTCCACTTT
TRBD1	-	TRBV7-9	TRBJ1-2	CASLSGASGQGMNYGYTF	TGTGCCAGCTTGTCCGGGGCTTCGGGACAGGGAATGAACTATGGCTACACCTTC
TRBD2	once	TRBV13	TRBJ2-3	CASRPRSGGQYF	TGTGCCAGCAGACCTCGGAGCGGGGGGCAGTATTTT
-	-	TRBV11-2	TRBJ1-6	CASRGPGSPLHF	TGTGCCAGCAGGGGTCCAGGGTCACCCCTCCACTTT
-	-	TRBV7-5	TRBJ2-3	CVRSQGGGTDTQYF	TGTGTCAGAAGCCAGGGTGGGGGCACAGATACGCAGTATTTT
TRBD1	-	TRBV9	TRBJ1-6	CASSPTGTGDSPLHF	TGTGCCAGCAGCCCTACCGGGACAGGGGATTCACCCCTCCACTTT
-	once	TRBV9	TRBJ1-4	CASSNRLENEKLFF	TGTGCCAGCAGCAATCGACTCGAGAATGAAAAACTGTTTTTT
TRBD1	-	TRBV27	TRBJ1-2	CASSLSTGEDGYTF	TGTGCCAGCAGTTTAAGTACAGGGGAGGACGGCTACACCTTC
-	-	TRBV10-3	TRBJ2-5	CAISDGQETQYF	TGTGCCATCAGTGACGGCCAAGAGACCCAGTACTTC
-	-	TRBV28	TRBJ2-5	CASSPATVQETQYF	TGTGCCAGCAGTCCCGCGACAGTCCAAGAGACCCAGTACTTC
-	-	TRBV11-3	TRBJ2-1	CASSQGGEQFF	TGTGCCAGCAGCCAGGGGGGTGAGCAGTTCTTC
-	few	TRBV19	TRBJ2-7	CASSMSQASYEQYF	TGTGCCAGTAGTATGAGCCAGGCCTCCTACGAGCAGTACTTC
-	-	TRBV13	TRBJ2-7	CASSLGGRGNSYEQYF	TGTGCCAGCAGCTTAGGGGGGCGGGGCAACTCCTACGAGCAGTACTTC
-	-	TRBV28	TRBJ1-5	CASSPPGTPYSNQPQHF	TGTGCCAGCAGCCCTCCCGGGACACCCTATAGCAATCAGCCCCAGCATTTT
-	-	TRBV12-3/TRBV12-4	TRBJ2-3	CASSWLRADTQYF	TGTGCCAGCAGTTGGTTGCGTGCAGATACGCAGTATTTT
-	once	TRBV11-3	TRBJ2-2	CASSPGTGAEAGGTGELFF	TGTGCCAGCAGCCCCGGGACAGGGGCTGAAGCGGGAGGCACCGGGGAGCTGTTTTTT
-	-	TRBV5-4	TRBJ1-1	CASNRGGLETEAFF	TGTGCCAGCAATCGGGGGGGGTTAGAGACTGAAGCTTTCTTT
TRBD1	-	TRBV2	TRBJ1-5	CASTTDRGRDQPQHF	TGTGCCAGCACCACGGACAGGGGTCGGGATCAGCCCCAGCATTTT
-	-	TRBV4-1	TRBJ1-5	CASSQDREAQPQHF	TGCGCCAGCAGCCAAGACAGGGAGGCTCAGCCCCAGCATTTT
TRBD1	-	TRBV5-6	TRBJ2-5	CASTEVGQAHEETQYF	TGTGCCAGCACCGAGGTGGGACAGGCCCACGAAGAGACCCAGTACTTC
-	once	TRBV6-2/TRBV6-3	TRBJ1-4	CASSYEELGGEKLFF	TGTGCCAGCAGTTACGAGGAGTTAGGGGGTGAAAAACTGTTTTTT
TRBD1	-	TRBV9	TRBJ1-2	CASSERTGANYGYTF	TGTGCCAGCAGCGAACGAACAGGGGCTAACTATGGCTACACCTTC
-	-	TRBV12-5	TRBJ1-4	CASGFGQEKLFF	TGTGCTAGTGGTTTTGGCCAGGAAAAACTGTTTTTT
TRBD1	-	TRBV18	TRBJ2-1	CASSPQQGENEQFF	TGTGCCAGCTCACCACAACAGGGGGAAAATGAGCAGTTCTTC
-	-	TRBV28	TRBJ2-7	CASSLLGGEQYF	TGTGCCAGCAGTTTACTAGGGGGCGAGCAGTACTTC
-	-	TRBV19	TRBJ1-6	CASSSPGLSPLHF	TGTGCCAGTAGTAGCCCGGGACTCTCACCCCTCCACTTT
-	-	TRBV2	TRBJ1-4	CASSHQGSSNEKLFF	TGTGCCAGCAGTCACCAGGGTTCGAGTAATGAAAAACTGTTTTTT
-	once	TRBV18	TRBJ1-3	CASSPERGGGNTIYF	TGTGCCAGCTCTCCTGAACGGGGTGGCGGAAACACCATATATTTT
TRBD2	-	TRBV29-1	TRBJ2-7	CSVLLTSGGYEQYF	TGCAGCGTCCTACTGACTAGCGGGGGGTACGAGCAGTACTTC
-	-	TRBV5-1	TRBJ1-4	CASSLAGGNEKLFF	TGCGCCAGCAGCTTGGCAGGAGGTAATGAAAAACTGTTTTTT
-	-	TRBV11-3	TRBJ2-3	CASRRGGTDTQYF	TGTGCCAGCAGGAGGGGGGGGACAGATACGCAGTATTTT
TRBD1	-	TRBV19	TRBJ2-7	CASSMGGTGGRFGSENYEQYF	TGTGCCAGTAGTATGGGTGGTACAGGGGGAAGGTTCGGGAGCGAAAACTACGAGCAGTACTTC
-	-	TRBV11-2	TRBJ1-5	CASSLNGNLIPNQPQHF	TGTGCCAGCAGCTTAAACGGGAACCTGATTCCCAATCAGCCCCAGCATTTT
-	-	TRBV11-1	TRBJ1-4	CASSLAGRQEKLFF	TGTGCCAGCAGCTTAGCGGGGCGCCAGGAAAAACTGTTTTTT
TRBD2	once	TRBV5-1	TRBJ2-5	CASTPGLAATETQYF	TGCGCCAGCACCCCGGGACTAGCAGCTACGGAGACCCAGTACTTC
-	-	TRBV4-1	TRBJ1-5	CASSQPGFSNQPQHF	TGCGCCAGCAGCCAACCAGGGTTTAGCAATCAGCCCCAGCATTTT
-	-	TRBV25-1	TRBJ1-2	CASSELVGRGYTF	TGTGCCAGCAGTGAATTGGTAGGGAGGGGCTACACCTTC
-	-	TRBV6-2/TRBV6-3	TRBJ1-3	CASSYLTSGNTIYF	TGTGCCAGCAGTTACCTAACCTCTGGAAACACCATATATTTT
-	-	TRBV5-1	TRBJ2-3	CASSFRTGPSTDTQYF	TGCGCCAGCAGCTTTCGTACAGGGCCCAGCACAGATACGCAGTATTTT
-	once	TRBV20-1	TRBJ2-7	CSANLYEQYF	TGCAGTGCTAATCTCTACGAGCAGTACTTC
-	few	TRBV3-1/TRBV3-2	TRBJ1-1	CASSQEGSTEAFF	TGTGCCAGCAGCCAAGAGGGGAGCACTGAAGCTTTCTTT
TRBD2	-	TRBV7-9	TRBJ2-1	CASSISSGGPARGNEQFF	TGTGCCAGCAGCATTTCTAGCGGGGGCCCAGCTCGTGGCAATGAGCAGTTCTTC
-	-	TRBV4-1	TRBJ1-2	CASSPREGGYTF	TGCGCCAGCAGCCCCAGGGAGGGGGGCTACACCTTC
-	few	TRBV5-1	TRBJ2-1	CASSFLPMDSYNEQFF	TGCGCCAGCAGCTTCCTACCGATGGACAGCTACAATGAGCAGTTCTTC
-	-	TRBV6-5	TRBJ1-1	CASFSRGTEAFF	TGTGCCAGCTTTAGTAGGGGAACTGAAGCTTTCTTT
-	-	TRBV10-3	TRBJ1-2	CAISEDPGTYGYTF	TGTGCCATCAGTGAGGACCCAGGGACTTACGGCTACACCTTC
TRBD2	-	TRBV24-1	TRBJ2-2	CATSEVGSGATTGELFF	TGTGCCACCAGTGAGGTCGGCAGCGGGGCGACGACCGGGGAGCTGTTTTTT
-	-	TRBV5-1	TRBJ1-5	CASRGGTDSNQPQHF	TGCGCCAGCAGGGGGGGGACGGATAGCAATCAGCCCCAGCATTTT